These 30 T cell receptor beta chains originate from one sample sequenced in a study of cytomegalovirus exposure and HLA in healthy donors. It was with 60 Vbeta and 13 Jbeta primers that the PCR ran. Method: immunoSEQ multiplex PCR; TCRdb's copy keeps in-frame clones and lacks some. The sample yields approximately 140,000 clones, of which the top ten take up over 2%. The sample taken for sequencing was PBMCs. The receptors come from a young woman in good health and CMV-seronegative.

The V and J genes are TRBV18 and TRBJ2-1; 9 bases match TRBD1. The V segment lost 2 bases and the J segment 9 bases; nucleotides outside the gene matches: 11. Germline V gene data show CDR1 as KGHSH and CDR2 as LQKENI. This CDR3 comprises 16 residues. CDR3 DNA sequence: TGTGCCAGCTCACCAGACCGGGACAGGGCAACGTCTGAGCAGTTCTTC. Its protein is CASSPDRDRATSEQFF.

The rearrangement joins TRBV6-5 to TRBJ2-1; 12 bases match TRBD2. The germline V gene has CDR1 MNHEY and CDR2 SVGAGI. The CDR3 has 13 residues. J was trimmed by 9 bases and V by 10 bases; bases with no gene match: 7. The CDR3 DNA follows: TGTGCCACCCTACTAGCGGGAGGCGGTGAGCAGTTCTTC. This gives the protein CATLLAGGGEQFF.

The chain links TRBV30 to TRBJ1-2; perhaps TRBD1 as D (6 bases). Looked up from germline, CDR1 is GTSNPN and CDR2 is SVGIG (reference sequence). The CDR3 has 15 residues. Trimming shortened V by 2 bases and J by 1 base, and 14 bases separated the two germline ends. The CDR3 here is CAWSSFQGLNYGYTF. As DNA, the CDR3 is TGTGCCTGGAGTTCGTTCCAGGGGCTTAACTATGGCTACACCTTC. Full variable domain (remainder filled in from reference TRBV30 and TRBJ1-2): SQTIHQWPATLVQPVGSPLSLECTVEGTSNPNLYWYRQAAGRGLQLLFYSVGIGQISSEVPQNLSASRPQDRQFILSSKKLLLSDSGFYLCAWSSFQGLNYGYTFGSGTRLTVV.

The J gene is TRBJ2-1, the V gene TRBV15; D is perhaps TRBD2 (5 bases). The V gene lost 0 bases and the J gene lost 0 bases, with 15 bases spanning the gap. This CDR3 is built from 18 residues. Germline CDR1 reads LNHNV; CDR2 reads YYDKDF (reference sequence). CDR3 amino acids: CATSREWRRISSYNEQFF. Here the CDR3 DNA reads TGTGCCACCAGCAGAGAGTGGAGGCGGATCAGCTCCTACAATGAGCAGTTCTTC.

The rearrangement links TRBV11-2 to TRBJ2-1; TRBD1 is a possible D gene (6 bases). CDR1 SGHAT and CDR2 FQNNGV come from the germline V gene. The CDR3 covers 13 residues. The germline V and J ends were trimmed by 0 bases and 14 bases, with 14 bases remaining between them. The CDR3 coding sequence is TGTGCCAGCAGCTTAGAAAGGGGGTTGGACGAGTTCTTC. Amino acids: CASSLERGLDEFF.

CDR3 sequence: CASGLAVSFTDTQYF. CDR3 sequence (DNA): TGTGCTAGTGGTTTGGCAGTCAGTTTCACAGATACGCAGTATTTT. The chain links TRBV12-5 to TRBJ2-3; D uncertain. Looked up from germline, CDR1 is LGHNT and CDR2 is FRNRAP. Trimming took 1 base from V and 2 from J, leaving 10 bases between them. This CDR3 has 15 residues. Looking up the rest from reference TRBV12-5 and TRBJ2-3 gives the full variable domain: DARVTQTPRHKVTEMGQEVTMRCQPILGHNTVFWYRQTMMQGLELLAYFRNRAPLDDSGMPKDRFSAEMPDATLATLKIQPSEPRDSAVYFCASGLAVSFTDTQYFGPGTRLTVL.

The V gene is TRBV29-1, the J gene TRBJ2-5, with 7 bases aligning to TRBD1. CDR3 length: 12 amino acids. Germline V CDR1 and CDR2: SQVTM, ANQGSEA. Losses at the gene ends were 7 bases for V and 1 base for J; bases not matched to a gene: 3. CDR3 nucleotides: TGCAGCGCACACAGGGGCCAAGAGACCCAGTACTTC. Encoded protein: CSAHRGQETQYF.

CDR3 protein: CAWIQQTGGYGYTF. DNA for the CDR3: TGTGCCTGGATACAGCAAACAGGGGGCTATGGCTACACCTTC. V gene TRBV30 combines with J gene TRBJ1-2, with 8 nucleotides matching TRBD1. Per the germline V gene, CDR1 is GTSNPN and CDR2 is SVGIG (reference sequence). The V gene end was trimmed by 4 bases and the J gene end by 4 bases; junction bases not matched to a gene: 8. The CDR3 is made up of 14 amino acids.

The chain employs TRBV6-5 and TRBJ1-3; tentative D call: TRBD1 (6 bases). The ends were cut back, 4 bases at V and 6 bases at J, with 13 bases in the middle. The CDR3 runs 14 residues. The V gene's germline CDR1 is MNHEY and CDR2 SVGAGI. The CDR3 loop reads CASSSAGDQNTIYF. CDR3 bases: TGTGCCAGCAGTTCTGCAGGGGATCAAAACACCATATATTTT.

This chain links TRBV19 with TRBJ2-7, with TRBD1 matching 7 bases. Trimming at V came to 4 bases and at J to 2 bases, leaving 8 bases not matched to a gene. The V gene's germline CDR1 is LNHDA and CDR2 SQIVND (reference sequence). The CDR3 spans 15 residues. The DNA of the CDR3 is TGTGCCAGTAGTACCCCACAGGGGACGACCTACGAGCAGTACTTC. This sequence encodes CASSTPQGTTYEQYF.

The chain uses TRBV6-1 and TRBJ1-1, with D unclear. The CDR3 loop spans 13 amino acids. CDR1 is MNHNS, CDR2 SASEGT, per germline. Trimming cost V 4 bases and J 2 bases, with 8 bases left between them. The CDR3, as DNA: TGTGCCAGCAGTGGAGGCAGAAACACTGAAGCTTTCTTT. It codes for CASSGGRNTEAFF.

V gene TRBV18 combines with J gene TRBJ2-3, with 10 bases fitting TRBD2. The germline gives CDR1 KGHSH, CDR2 LQKENI. V shed 1 base, J shed 3 bases, and the junction held 13 bases outside the gene matches. The CDR3 spans 19 residues. CDR3 DNA sequence: TGTGCCAGCTCACCACGGGCTAGCGGGAGCTTCTTGGCGACAGATACGCAGTATTTT. Its translation: CASSPRASGSFLATDTQYF.

J is TRBJ2-5 and V is TRBV19; 15 nucleotides agree with TRBD2. Per germline, CDR1 LNHDA and CDR2 SQIVND (reference sequence). J gave up 3 bases and V 10 bases, and 3 bases lay outside the gene matches. The CDR3 covers 14 residues. CDR3 sequence (DNA): TGTGCCATTTGGACTAGCGGGAGGGAAGAGACCCAGTACTTC. It translates to CAIWTSGREETQYF.

V usage is TRBV7-7 and J usage is TRBJ2-2, with 12 bases aligning to TRBD1. This CDR3 spans 18 amino acids. Germline trimming cut 5 bases from V and 4 bases from J; bases unmatched to any gene: 11. Germline values: CDR1 SSHAT, CDR2 FNYEAQ (reference sequence). The CDR3 DNA reads as TGTGCCAGCAGCAAAGAACCCTGGGGACAGGGGGCCACCGGGGAGCTGTTTTTT. This translates into CASSKEPWGQGATGELFF.

This rearrangement joins TRBV5-4 to TRBJ2-5, with D perhaps matching TRBD1 (7 bases). Germline CDR1 and CDR2: SGHNT and YYREEE (reference sequence). The CDR3 runs 14 residues. Trimming left V 4 bases short and J 5 bases short, with 15 bases between. The CDR3 region has the DNA TGTGCCAGCAGCGTACGACAGGGAGGCGAGACCCAGTACTTC. This sequence encodes CASSVRQGGETQYF.

The chain uses TRBV2 and TRBJ1-5, with 7 bases identical to TRBD1. The CDR3 sequence is 14 residues long. Germline CDR1 is SNHLY and CDR2 is FYNNEI. Trimming at V came to 3 bases and at J to 4 bases, leaving 3 bases not matched to a gene. CDR3 region: CASSDSQGNQPQHF. The CDR3 DNA is TGTGCCAGCAGTGATTCACAGGGGAATCAGCCCCAGCATTTT.

J is TRBJ2-7 and V is TRBV5-4, with TRBD1 matching over 8 bases. CDR1 SGHNT and CDR2 YYREEE come from the germline V gene (reference sequence). With V trimmed by 4 bases and J by 6 bases, 12 bases remained unmatched. The CDR3 contains 15 residues. The CDR3 sequence: CASSILRQGRAEQYV. The CDR3 DNA sequence: TGTGCCAGCAGCATCCTTCGACAGGGGAGAGCCGAGCAGTACGTC.

V usage is TRBV18 and J usage is TRBJ2-1; D possibly corresponds to TRBD1 (7 bases). CDR3 length: 15 residues. V was trimmed by 5 bases and J by 6 bases, leaving 17 bases between them. The germline V gene has CDR1 KGHSH and CDR2 LQKENI. The CDR3 sequence: CASSGGDRDPNEQFF. CDR3 bases: TGTGCCAGCTCAGGAGGGGACAGAGATCCCAATGAGCAGTTCTTC.

V and J are TRBV7-3 and TRBJ2-1; TRBD2 matches 7 bases. CDR3 length: 13 amino acids. V was pared by 2 bases and J by 12 bases, with 7 bases of the junction left unmatched. Germline CDR1 and CDR2: SGHTA and FQGTGA. CDR3 loop: CASSLSPREAQFF. CDR3 in DNA: TGTGCCAGCAGCTTATCTCCCCGGGAGGCGCAGTTCTTC.

The chain recombines TRBV7-2 with TRBJ1-4; the D is unclear. Germline V CDR1 and CDR2: SGHTA, FQGNSA. Trimming took off 6 bases at V and 4 bases at J, with 9 bases between the two ends. CDR3 size: 13 residues. DNA of the CDR3: TGTGCCAGCAGTCCCGAGGTTAATGAAAAACTGTTTTTT. This gives the protein CASSPEVNEKLFF.

The rearrangement links TRBV4-2 to TRBJ2-3; D perhaps matches TRBD2 (5 bases). Looked up from germline, CDR1 is LGHNA and CDR2 is YNFKEQ. Trimming left V 0 bases short and J 1 base short, with 14 bases between. This CDR3 is 17 amino acids long. In DNA, the CDR3 is TGTGCCAGCAGCCAAGATGTGACGGGATGGGGCACAGATACGCAGTATTTT. It yields the protein CASSQDVTGWGTDTQYF.

This chain connects TRBV19 to TRBJ2-7; TRBD2 is a possible D gene (7 bases). This CDR3 comprises 16 residues. Trimming removed 4 bases at V and 5 bases at J, with 21 bases between. Germline V gene sequence: CDR1 LNHDA, CDR2 SQIVND (reference sequence). The DNA of the CDR3 is TGTGCCAGTAGTAAGATTGGAGGAGGGGGGGACGACGAGCAGTACGTC. Translated, it gives CASSKIGGGGDDEQYV.

The V gene is TRBV25-1, the J gene TRBJ1-3; tentatively, D is TRBD1 (6 bases). Germline V gene lookup returns CDR1 MGHDK and CDR2 SYGVNS. The CDR3 runs to 12 residues. Trimming took off 7 bases at V and 4 bases at J, with 8 bases between the two ends. The CDR3 DNA reads as TGTGCCAGCACCAGGGGCGGAAACACCATATATTTT. Translating gives CASTRGGNTIYF.

V usage is TRBV5-1 and J usage is TRBJ2-2; TRBD2 aligns across 11 bases. After removal of 5 bases from V and 5 bases from J, the junction contained 2 bases not matched to a gene. CDR1 and CDR2 (germline): SGHRS, YFSETQ. The CDR3 is made up of 14 amino acids. As DNA, the CDR3 is TGCGCCAGCAGTTTAGCGGGAGGGACCGGGGAGCTGTTTTTT. It translates to CASSLAGGTGELFF.

The V and J genes are TRBV18 and TRBJ2-7; 10 bases line up with TRBD1. The CDR3 contains 15 residues. CDR1 is KGHSH, CDR2 LQKENI, per germline. Trimming at V came to 2 bases and at J to 2 bases, leaving 3 bases not matched to a gene. The CDR3 loop reads CASSPGQGGTYEQYV. The CDR3 DNA is TGTGCCAGCTCACCAGGACAGGGGGGCACCTACGAGCAGTACGTC.

The rearrangement joins TRBV7-3 to TRBJ2-3; D perhaps matches TRBD2 (6 bases). The CDR3 is made up of 14 amino acids. Germline loops: CDR1 SGHTA, CDR2 FQGTGA. V was pared by 1 base and J by 5 bases, with 10 bases between. The CDR3 here is CASSLNLGGDTQYF. CDR3 DNA: TGTGCCAGCAGCTTAAACTTGGGGGGAGATACGCAGTATTTT.

The J gene is TRBJ2-7, the V gene TRBV27, with 11 bases aligning to TRBD2. The germline V gene encodes CDR1 MNHEY and CDR2 SMNVEV (reference sequence). The CDR3 runs to 17 residues. V lost 5 bases and J lost 2; bases outside the gene matches: 11. The CDR3 sequence: CASSLRTSGQFAYEQYF. The CDR3 nucleotides are TGTGCCAGCAGTCTCAGGACTAGCGGGCAATTCGCCTACGAGCAGTACTTC.

The chain employs TRBV30 and TRBJ2-2, with TRBD1 identical over 8 bases. The CDR3 loop spans 15 amino acids. Germline CDR1 reads GTSNPN; CDR2 reads SVGIG (reference sequence). Trimming cost V 0 bases and J 6 bases; bases outside gene matches: 6. CDR3 sequence (DNA): TGTGCCTGGAGTGTACACAGGGGGTTATCCGGGGAGCTGTTTTTT. Protein sequence: CAWSVHRGLSGELFF.

V is TRBV4-2 and J is TRBJ2-2; weak D call: TRBD1 (5 bases). Germline V gene sequence: CDR1 LGHNA, CDR2 YNFKEQ. This CDR3 has 17 residues. V was cut by 2 bases and J by 7 bases, with 20 bases left in between. The CDR3 region has the DNA TGTGCCAGCAGCCAAAGACCTGCAGGGTCCGGTGGCGGGGAGCTGTTTTTT. It encodes CASSQRPAGSGGGELFF.

This chain joins TRBV6-6 and TRBJ2-5, with a possible D match to TRBD1 (5 bases). Germline V gene data show CDR1 as MNHNY and CDR2 as SVGAGI (reference sequence). This CDR3 comprises 14 residues. The germline V and J ends were trimmed by 6 bases and 6 bases, with 17 bases remaining between them. CDR3 in amino acids: CASSLEAQGKTQYF. Written as DNA, the CDR3 is TGTGCCAGCAGCCTAGAGGCGCAGGGAAAGACCCAGTACTTC.